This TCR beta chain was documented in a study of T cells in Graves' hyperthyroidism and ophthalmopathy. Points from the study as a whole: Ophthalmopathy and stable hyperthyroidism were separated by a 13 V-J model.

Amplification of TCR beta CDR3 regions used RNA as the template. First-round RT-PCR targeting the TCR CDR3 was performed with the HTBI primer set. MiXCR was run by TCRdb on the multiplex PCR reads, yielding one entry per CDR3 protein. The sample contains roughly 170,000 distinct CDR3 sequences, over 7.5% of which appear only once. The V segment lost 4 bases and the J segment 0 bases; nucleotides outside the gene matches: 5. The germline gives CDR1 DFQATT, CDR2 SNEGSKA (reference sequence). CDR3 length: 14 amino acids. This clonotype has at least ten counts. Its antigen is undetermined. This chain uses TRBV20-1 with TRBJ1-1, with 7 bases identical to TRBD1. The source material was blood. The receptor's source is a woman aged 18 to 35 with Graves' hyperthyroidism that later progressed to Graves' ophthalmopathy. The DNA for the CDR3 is TGCAGTGCTAAGGGACAGCCGATGAACACTGAAGCTTTCTTT. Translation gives CSAKGQPMNTEAFF.